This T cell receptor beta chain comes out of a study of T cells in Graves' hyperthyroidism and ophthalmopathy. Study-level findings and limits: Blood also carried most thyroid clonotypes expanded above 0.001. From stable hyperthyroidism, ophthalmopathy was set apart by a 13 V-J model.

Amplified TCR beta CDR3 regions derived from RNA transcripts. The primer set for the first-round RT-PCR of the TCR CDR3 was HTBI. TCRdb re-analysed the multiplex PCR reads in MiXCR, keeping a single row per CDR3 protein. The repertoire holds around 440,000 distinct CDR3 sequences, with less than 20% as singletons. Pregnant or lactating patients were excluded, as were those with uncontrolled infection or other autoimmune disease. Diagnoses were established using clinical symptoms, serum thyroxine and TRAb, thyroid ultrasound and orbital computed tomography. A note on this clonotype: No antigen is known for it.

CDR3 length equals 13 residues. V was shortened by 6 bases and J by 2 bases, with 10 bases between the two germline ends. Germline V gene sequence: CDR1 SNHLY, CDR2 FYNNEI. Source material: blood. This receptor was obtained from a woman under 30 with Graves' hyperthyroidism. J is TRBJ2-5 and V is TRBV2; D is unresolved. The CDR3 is CASSGSPQETQYF. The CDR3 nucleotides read TGTGCCAGCAGCGGCTCGCCGCAAGAGACCCAGTACTTC.